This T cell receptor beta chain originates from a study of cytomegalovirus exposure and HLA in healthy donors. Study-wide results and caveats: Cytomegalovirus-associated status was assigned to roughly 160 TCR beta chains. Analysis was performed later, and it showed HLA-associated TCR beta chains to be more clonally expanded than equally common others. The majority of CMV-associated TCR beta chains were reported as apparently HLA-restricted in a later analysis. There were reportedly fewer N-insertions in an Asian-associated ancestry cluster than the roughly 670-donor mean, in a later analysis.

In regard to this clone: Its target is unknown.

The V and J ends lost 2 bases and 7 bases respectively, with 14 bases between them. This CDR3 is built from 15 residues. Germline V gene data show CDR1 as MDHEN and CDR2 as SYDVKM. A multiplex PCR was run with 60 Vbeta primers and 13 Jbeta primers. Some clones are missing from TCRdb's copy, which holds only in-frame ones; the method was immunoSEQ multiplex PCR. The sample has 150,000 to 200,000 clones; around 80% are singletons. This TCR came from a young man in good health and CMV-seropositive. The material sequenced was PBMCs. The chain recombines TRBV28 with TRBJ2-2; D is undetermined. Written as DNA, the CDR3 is TGTGCCAGCAGTTTAGGCAGAGTACGAGGCGGGGAGCTGTTTTTT. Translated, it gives CASSLGRVRGGELFF.